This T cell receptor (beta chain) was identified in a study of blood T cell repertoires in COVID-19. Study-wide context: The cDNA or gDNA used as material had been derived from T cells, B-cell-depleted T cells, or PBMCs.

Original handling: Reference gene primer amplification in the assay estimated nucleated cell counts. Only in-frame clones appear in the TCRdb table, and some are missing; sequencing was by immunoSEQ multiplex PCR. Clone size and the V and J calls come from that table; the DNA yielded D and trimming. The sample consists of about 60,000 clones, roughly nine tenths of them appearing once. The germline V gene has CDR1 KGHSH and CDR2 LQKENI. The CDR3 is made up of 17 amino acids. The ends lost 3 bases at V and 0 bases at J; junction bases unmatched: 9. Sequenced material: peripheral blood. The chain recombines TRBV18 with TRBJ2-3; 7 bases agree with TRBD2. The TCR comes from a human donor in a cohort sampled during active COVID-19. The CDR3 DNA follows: TGTGCCAGCTCACCTATGGAGGCTAGCGGTAGCACAGATACGCAGTATTTT. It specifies CASSPMEASGSTDTQYF.